What follows are 20 T cell receptor beta chains derived from one specimen sequenced in a study of T cell clonality in common variable immunodeficiency. These receptors have no identified antigens. Findings and limits, study-wide: Common variable immunodeficiency TCR beta sequences reportedly had fewer deletions and N-nucleotide insertions.

The data were produced by immunoSEQ multiplex PCR, yet TCRdb's version contains in-frame clones alone and is incomplete. Singletons are absent from the sample, which has just over 25,000 clones. Material for sequencing was peripheral blood mononuclear cells. The receptor set was obtained from a human donor with common variable immunodeficiency.

This clone showed up many times. The read is 3 residues too short to cover the CDR3 end, so that end is filled in from the germline J gene. The genes are TRBV20-1 and TRBJ2-7, with 7 bases aligning to TRBD1. The CDR3 sequence is 14 residues long. The V and J ends lost 4 bases and 4 bases, in that order; junction bases with no gene match: 10. CDR1 is DFQATT and CDR2 is SNEGSKA in the germline V gene (reference sequence). CDR3 DNA, as far as it was read: TGCAGTGCTAATCACGACAGGGTAGGTTACGAG. Translation gives CSANHDRVGYE. The whole CDR3 sequence reads CSANHDRVGYEQYF.

This clone was counted many times. The CDR3 end is not reached by the read, which stops 3 residues before it; the germline J gene fills it in. The same CDR3 arises from other DNA sequences in this sample as well. This chain joins TRBV2 and TRBJ1-1; weak D call: TRBD1 (6 bases). The CDR3 is made up of 14 amino acids. V gave up 2 bases and J gave up 5 bases, with 12 bases separating them. Germline CDR1 is SNHLY and CDR2 is FYNNEI. CDR3 DNA, as far as it was read: TGTGCCAGCAGTGAAAGAGGGAGGGGGACTGAA. Protein product: CASSERGRGTE. The CDR3 in its entirety is CASSERGRGTEAFF.

The table lists this clone with many counts. Sequencing ends 3 residues short of the CDR3 end; the germline J gene provides the rest. This sample also contains other DNA sequences that code for the same CDR3. The V call is TRBV19, the J call TRBJ1-3; D uncertain. V was shortened by 4 bases and J by 2 bases, with 6 bases between the two germline ends. CDR3 length: 13 residues. CDR1 is LNHDA and CDR2 is SQIVND in the germline V gene (reference sequence). CDR3 loop: CASSTGTGNTIYF. The DNA read from the CDR3 is TGTGCCAGTAGTACGGGGACTGGAAACACC.

This clone was detected many times. Sequencing ends 3 residues short of the CDR3 end; the germline J gene provides the rest. The chain recombines TRBV6-2 or TRBV6-3 with TRBJ2-3; 9 bases match TRBD2. Germline assignment: CDR1 MNHEY and CDR2 SVGEGT. This CDR3 has 15 amino acids. V dropped 7 bases and J dropped 0; count of bases not matched to a gene: 5. Incomplete CDR3 DNA: TGTGCCAGCACAGCGGGGGGCCATAGCACAGATACG. It is translated as CASTAGGHSTDT. The whole CDR3 sequence reads CASTAGGHSTDTQYF.

This clone was observed a handful of times. The read ends 3 residues early relative to the CDR3; the germline J gene fills the gap. The V gene is TRBV20-1, the J gene TRBJ1-1, with D possibly matching TRBD1 (6 bases). The CDR3 has 15 amino acids. CDR1 is DFQATT, CDR2 SNEGSKA, per germline (reference sequence). V gave up 0 bases and J gave up 0 bases, with 11 bases separating them. The sequenced part of the CDR3 DNA is TGCAGTGCTAGAGATCCCCCAGGGGTGAACACTGAA. This translates into CSARDPPGVNTE. The CDR3 as a whole reads CSARDPPGVNTEAFF.

This clone was detected many times. The CDR3 is cut off 3 residues early in the read; its end comes from the germline J gene. This rearrangement joins TRBV10-3 to TRBJ2-5; 7 bases are shared with TRBD1. The junction had 5 bases not matched to a gene; V was cut back by 6 bases and J by 7 bases. Germline assignment: CDR1 ENHRY and CDR2 SYGVKD. The CDR3 is 12 residues long. CDR3 loop: CAIRKQGTTQYF. The CDR3 DNA, read in part, is TGTGCCATCAGGAAACAGGGGACGACC.

There are a few counts of this clone. The CDR3 end falls 3 residues outside the read, so it is completed with the germline J gene. The rearrangement joins TRBV7-3 to TRBJ1-1; D may be TRBD1 (5 bases). CDR1 is SGHTA and CDR2 is FQGTGA in the germline V gene. This CDR3 spans 14 amino acids. Deletions cut 6 bases from V and 4 bases from J, with 15 bases between. The CDR3 protein is CASSSRGSGTEAFF. The covered CDR3 bases are TGTGCCAGCAGTTCTAGGGGTTCGGGCACTGAA.

This clone was picked up many times. The CDR3 extends 3 residues past the end of the read, so its final part is completed from the germline J gene. V and J are TRBV30 and TRBJ2-7; weak D call: TRBD1 (5 bases). Between the trimmed V and J ends, which lost 3 bases and 0 bases, there was a span of 9 bases. The germline V gene has CDR1 GTSNPN and CDR2 SVGIG (reference sequence). This CDR3 has 13 amino acids. CDR3 in amino acids: CAWRGVNSYEQYF. The covered CDR3 bases are TGTGCCTGGAGAGGGGTAAACTCCTACGAG.

At least ten counts were recorded for this clone. Coverage ceases 3 residues before the CDR3 finishes, and the germline J gene fills in the end. This chain connects TRBV12-3 or TRBV12-4 to TRBJ2-7, with a tentative D call TRBD2 (5 bases). V lost 3 bases to trimming and J lost 0 bases, with 12 bases between them. The CDR3 has 15 amino acids. CDR3 DNA (partial): TGTGCCAGCAGTTTTGATGCGGGCCCCTCCTACGAG. Residues: CASSFDAGPSYE. The CDR3 in its entirety is CASSFDAGPSYEQYF.

Ten or more counts support this clone. CDR3 amino acids: CASSSTVNTEAFF. CDR3 DNA, as far as it was read: TGTGCCAGCAGCTCCACAGTGAACACTGAA. The gene calls are TRBV5-4 and TRBJ1-1; D remains unclear. The read stops 3 residues short of the end of the CDR3; the missing end is completed from the germline J gene. V lost 3 bases to trimming and J lost 0 bases, with 6 bases between them. The CDR3 is made up of 13 amino acids. The germline gives CDR1 SGHNT, CDR2 YYREEE (reference sequence). The full variable domain, with the rest looked up from reference TRBV5-4 and TRBJ1-1, is ETGVTQSPTHLIKTRGQQVTLRCSSQSGHNTVSWYQQALGQGPQFIFQYYREEENGRGNFPPRFSGLQFPNYSSELNVNALELDDSALYLCASSSTVNTEAFFGQGTRLTVV.

The table lists this clone with many counts. The read finishes 3 residues shy of the CDR3 end, and the germline J gene is used to complete it. The V gene is TRBV29-1, the J gene TRBJ1-1; 9 bases fit TRBD1. Unmatched junction bases numbered 1, after V lost 4 bases and J lost 4 bases. Per germline, CDR1 SQVTM and CDR2 ANQGSEA. The CDR3 is 12 residues long. The CDR3 region is CSVVTGGTEAFF. Incomplete CDR3 DNA: TGCAGCGTTGTGACAGGGGGCACTGAA.

This clone was recorded at least ten times. The read halts 3 residues ahead of the CDR3 end, with the missing end drawn from the germline J gene. The genes are TRBV5-1 and TRBJ2-1; TRBD1 matches at 10 bases. This CDR3 is built from 15 residues. The germline gives CDR1 SGHRS, CDR2 YFSETQ. V shed 5 bases and J 7 bases; nucleotides not matched to a gene: 9. The CDR3 reads CASRLGQGGNNEQFF. The sequenced CDR3 bases are TGCGCCAGCAGACTAGGACAGGGGGGAAATAATGAG.

This clone has more than one count but fewer than ten. Coverage ceases 3 residues before the CDR3 finishes, and the germline J gene fills in the end. The V and J genes are TRBV18 and TRBJ2-7, with a possible D match to TRBD2 (6 bases). V lost 3 bases and J 0 bases, leaving 15 bases between the germline ends. Germline V gene lookup returns CDR1 KGHSH and CDR2 LQKENI. This CDR3 spans 16 amino acids. CDR3 DNA, as far as it was read: TGTGCCAGCTCACCGTTATTAACTAGCTACTCCTACGAG. This translates into CASSPLLTSYSYE. From start to end, the CDR3 is CASSPLLTSYSYEQYF.

Concerning this clone itself: The read halts 3 residues ahead of the CDR3 end, with the missing end drawn from the germline J gene. The rearrangement links TRBV2 to TRBJ2-7, with a possible D match to TRBD1 (5 bases). The CDR3 length is 11 residues. The V and J ends lost 7 bases and 3 bases respectively, with 7 bases between them. CDR1 SNHLY and CDR2 FYNNEI come from the germline V gene. This CDR3 reads CASKDIYEQYF. The CDR3 bases that were read are TGTGCCAGCAAGGACATCTACGAG.

In its sample, this clone was seen a few times. Read data end 3 residues before the CDR3 end; the end is taken from the germline J gene. This rearrangement joins TRBV19 to TRBJ2-7; 8 bases align to TRBD1. V was clipped by 7 bases and J by 2 bases; unmatched bases: 4. The CDR3 has 13 residues. The germline gives CDR1 LNHDA, CDR2 SQIVND (reference sequence). The CDR3 protein is CASIRDRPYEQYF. The sequenced CDR3 bases are TGTGCCAGTATACGGGACAGGCCCTACGAG.

In its sample, this clone was seen a few times. The CDR3 end is not reached by the read, which stops 3 residues before it; the germline J gene fills it in. The V and J genes are TRBV5-1 and TRBJ2-1; tentative D call: TRBD2 (5 bases). CDR1 SGHRS and CDR2 YFSETQ come from the germline V gene. V lost 0 bases, J lost 4 bases, and 14 bases lay in between. The CDR3 loop spans 16 amino acids. CDR3 loop: CASSLASGVTYNEQFF. The CDR3 DNA, read in part, is TGCGCCAGCAGCTTGGCCTCCGGGGTTACATACAATGAG.

This clone was detected a few times. The CDR3 is cut off 3 residues early in the read; its end comes from the germline J gene. V usage is TRBV5-1 and J usage is TRBJ1-6, with no clear D. Trimming shortened V by 0 bases and J by 3 bases, and 10 bases separated the two germline ends. The length of the CDR3 is 16 residues. Germline lookup yields CDR1 SGHRS and CDR2 YFSETQ. Incomplete CDR3 DNA: TGCGCCAGCAGCTTGGCAGGCCAGAGCTATAATTCACCC. Translated, it gives CASSLAGQSYNSP. The entire CDR3 protein is CASSLAGQSYNSPLHF.

The table lists this clone with a few counts. The CDR3 is cut off 3 residues early in the read; its end comes from the germline J gene. The V and J genes are TRBV20-1 and TRBJ2-5; D is undetermined. Germline values: CDR1 DFQATT, CDR2 SNEGSKA (reference sequence). The CDR3 contains 15 residues. Trimming shortened V by 0 bases and J by 5 bases, and 16 bases separated the two germline ends. The CDR3 region is CSARETHLGRETQYF. The covered CDR3 bases are TGCAGTGCTAGAGAGACCCATCTGGGCAGGGAGACC.

This clone was seen many times. One end of the junction does not line up with germline, which may come from a read error. From the germline J gene comes the end of the CDR3, since the read stops 3 residues before it. The chain employs TRBV7-2 and TRBJ2-7, with D uncertain. The CDR3 runs to 15 residues. From germline, CDR1 is SGHTA and CDR2 FQGNSA. The sequenced part of the CDR3 DNA is TGTGCCAGCAGCTCCTGGAACGTCGGGTCCTCCGAG. Translation gives CASSSWNVGSSE. The entire CDR3 reads CASSSWNVGSSEQYF.

Concerning this clone: The read ends 3 residues early relative to the CDR3; the germline J gene fills the gap. J is TRBJ2-5 and V is TRBV7-7; perhaps TRBD1 as D (5 bases). Germline CDR1 is SSHAT and CDR2 is FNYEAQ (reference sequence). V shed 5 bases and J shed 6 bases, with 22 bases lying between them. CDR3 length: 16 residues. The CDR3 loop reads CASSLLGQGSSKTQYF. CDR3 DNA, as far as it was read: TGTGCCAGCAGCCTCTTAGGGCAGGGAAGTTCGAAGACC.